The sequence of this T cell receptor (beta chain) was determined in a study of cytomegalovirus exposure and HLA in healthy donors. Findings of the study overall: The authors enumerated roughly 180 TCR beta chains as linked to cytomegalovirus. Cytomegalovirus status was reportedly diagnosed by the classifier with high sensitivity and specificity.

PCR primers comprised 60 Vbeta and 13 Jbeta primers. TCRdb keeps only in-frame clones here, not all; method: immunoSEQ multiplex PCR. Of over 150,000 clones in the sample, almost 80% are singletons; the top ten hold roughly 1.2%. The germline CDR1 and CDR2 sequences are MDHEN and SYDVKM. This CDR3 has 15 amino acids. The trim removed 3 bases at V and 7 bases at J, leaving 9 bases unmatched. Regarding this clone: Its antigen remains unknown.

The sequence derives from a woman in her forties or fifties in good health and CMV-seronegative. The chain combines TRBV28 with TRBJ1-1; 9 bases match TRBD1. The specimen sequenced was PBMCs. CDR3: CASSLLPGQGGEAFF. CDR3 coding DNA: TGTGCCAGCAGTTTGCTTCCGGGACAGGGCGGTGAAGCTTTCTTT.